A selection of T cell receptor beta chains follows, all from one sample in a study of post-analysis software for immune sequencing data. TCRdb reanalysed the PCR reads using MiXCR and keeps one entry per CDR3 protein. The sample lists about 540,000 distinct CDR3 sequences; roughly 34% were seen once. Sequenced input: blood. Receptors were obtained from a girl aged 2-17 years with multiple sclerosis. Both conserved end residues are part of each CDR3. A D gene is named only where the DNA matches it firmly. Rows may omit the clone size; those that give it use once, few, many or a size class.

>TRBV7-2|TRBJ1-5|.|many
TGTGCCAGCAGCTTAGTCGGAAATCAGCCCCAGCATTTT
CASSLVGNQPQHF
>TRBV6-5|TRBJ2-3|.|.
TGTGCCAGCACCCAGGGGCTCACAGATACGCAGTATTTT
CASTQGLTDTQYF
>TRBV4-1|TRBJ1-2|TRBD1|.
TGCGCCAGCAGCCCGTCGGCAGGGGGCTGGTCTAGGGGCTACACCTTC
CASSPSAGGWSRGYTF
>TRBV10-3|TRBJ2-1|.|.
TGTGCCATCAGTTGTAGATTGACTGGCTACAATGAGCAGTTCTTC
CAISCRLTGYNEQFF
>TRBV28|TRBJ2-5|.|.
TGTGCCAGCAGTTGGCCGGGGAGAGGAGAGACCCAGTACTTC
CASSWPGRGETQYF
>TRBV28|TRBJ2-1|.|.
TGTGCCAGCAGTTTATACGACTGGATGCGGGGCGAGCAGTTCTTC
CASSLYDWMRGEQFF
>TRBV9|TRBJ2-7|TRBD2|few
TGTGCCAGCACCCGGGGGGTTGTGGGCGAGCAGTACTTC
CASTRGVVGEQYF
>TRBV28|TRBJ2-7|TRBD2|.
TGTGCCAGCACCCAATTAGGGGCTAGCGGCTACGAGCAGTACTTC
CASTQLGASGYEQYF
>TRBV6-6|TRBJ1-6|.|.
TGTGCCAGCACTCGAGGGGTAAACTCCTATAATTCACCCCTCCACTTT
CASTRGVNSYNSPLHF
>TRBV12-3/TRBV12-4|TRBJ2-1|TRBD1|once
TGTGCCAGCAGCTCGACAGGGAAAAGCTCCTACAATGAGCAGTTCTTC
CASSSTGKSSYNEQFF
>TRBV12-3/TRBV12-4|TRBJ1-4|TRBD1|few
TGTGCCAGCAGTACGGGACAGGCGGTTGAAAAACTGTTTTTT
CASSTGQAVEKLFF
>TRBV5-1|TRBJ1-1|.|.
TGCGCCAGCAGCTTGGCTTTGGGGGTAGGCACTGAAGCTTTCTTT
CASSLALGVGTEAFF
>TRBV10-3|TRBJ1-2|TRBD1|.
TGTGCCATAAGACAGGGAATAGAACGGTATGGCTACACCTTC
CAIRQGIERYGYTF
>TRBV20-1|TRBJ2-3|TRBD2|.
TGCAGTGCTAGTTCCCGGGGGGGCGTCGGGGCAGATACGCAGTATTTT
CSASSRGGVGADTQYF
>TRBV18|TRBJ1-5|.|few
TGTGCCAGCTCACCGTCGGCAGACCTCAGGGGCAATCAGCCCCAGCATTTT
CASSPSADLRGNQPQHF
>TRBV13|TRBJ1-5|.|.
TGTGCCAGCTGTGCGGGGAATCAGCCCCAGCATTTT
CASCAGNQPQHF
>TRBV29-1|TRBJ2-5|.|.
TGCAGCGTTGAAGTTGAGGGGAGGGAGACCCAGTACTTC
CSVEVEGRETQYF
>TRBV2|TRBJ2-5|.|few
TGTGCCAGCAGCCTCGCCTTGGGGGAGACCCAGTACTTC
CASSLALGETQYF
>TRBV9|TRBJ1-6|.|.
TGTGCCAGCAGCGTAGTGGGGGAGTATAATTCACCCCTCCACTTT
CASSVVGEYNSPLHF
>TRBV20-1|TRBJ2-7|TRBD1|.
TGCAGTGCCCTACGTATTCAAGGACAGGGGGACGAGCAGTACTTC
CSALRIQGQGDEQYF
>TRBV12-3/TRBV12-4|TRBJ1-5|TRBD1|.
TGTGCCTGCAGAGAGGGACAGGCCAATCAGCCCCAGCATTTT
CACREGQANQPQHF
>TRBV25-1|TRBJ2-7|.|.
TGTGCCAGCAACTCAGGTGTCGGGGGCGGGGAGCAGTACTTC
CASNSGVGGGEQYF
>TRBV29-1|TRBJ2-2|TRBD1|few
TGCAGCGTTGGGGGACAGACGAACACCGGGGAGCTGTTTTTT
CSVGGQTNTGELFF
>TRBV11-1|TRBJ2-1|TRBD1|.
TGTGCCAGCAGCTTAGAAACAGGGGCCTTGGATGAGCAGTTCTTC
CASSLETGALDEQFF
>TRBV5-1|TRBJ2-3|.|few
TGCGCCAGCAGCCTTTCACTGGCGTCTAGCACAGATACGCAGTATTTT
CASSLSLASSTDTQYF
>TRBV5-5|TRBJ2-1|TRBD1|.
TGTGCCAGCAGCTTGATATTCAGGGGGCGATTGGGCAATGAGCAGTTCTTC
CASSLIFRGRLGNEQFF
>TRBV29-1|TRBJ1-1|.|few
TGCAGCGGCCGGCTCAGGGGCACTGAAGCTTTCTTT
CSGRLRGTEAFF
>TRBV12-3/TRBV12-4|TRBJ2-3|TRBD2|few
TGTGCCAGCATGGCGGGGCACCGACTAGCGGGGGGGACGCAGTATTTT
CASMAGHRLAGGTQYF
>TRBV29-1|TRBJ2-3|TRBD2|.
TGCAGCGATCACTCAGGCGGGGGAGTCCGGGGCACAGATACGCAGTATTTT
CSDHSGGGVRGTDTQYF
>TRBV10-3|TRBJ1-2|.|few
TGTGCCATCAGTGAGGGGGAAGACTATGGCTACACCTTC
CAISEGEDYGYTF
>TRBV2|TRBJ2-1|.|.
TGTGCCAGCAGAGACCGGGCGGCACAAGGGAATAATGAGCAGTTCTTC
CASRDRAAQGNNEQFF
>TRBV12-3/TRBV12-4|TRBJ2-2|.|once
TGTGCCAGCAGTTTATATAAGGGCACCGGGGAGCTGTTTTTT
CASSLYKGTGELFF
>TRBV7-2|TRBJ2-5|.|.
TGTGCCAGCAGCAACACCGGTGGGCTATGGGAGACCCAGTACTTC
CASSNTGGLWETQYF
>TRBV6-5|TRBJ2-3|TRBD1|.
TGTGCCAGCAGTTACTCCCTTACAGGGGTGGAAGATACGCAGTATTTT
CASSYSLTGVEDTQYF
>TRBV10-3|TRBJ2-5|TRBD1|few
TGTGCCATCAGTGAGACCGACAGGGTGGAAGAGACCCAGTACTTC
CAISETDRVEETQYF
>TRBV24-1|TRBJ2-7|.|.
TGTGCCACCAGTGATAGAAGGGTACCCTCCTACGAGCAGTACTTC
CATSDRRVPSYEQYF
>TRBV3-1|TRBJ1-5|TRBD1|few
TGTGCCAGCAGGCAGACAGGGGATCTCTACCAGCATTTT
CASRQTGDLYQHF
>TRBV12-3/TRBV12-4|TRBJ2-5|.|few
TGTGCCAACAGTTCCCACCCCGGACAGTTCCAAGAGACCCAGTACTTC
CANSSHPGQFQETQYF
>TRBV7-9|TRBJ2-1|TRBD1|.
TGTGCCAGCAGCTCCAAGGGGACAGACTACAATGAGCAGTTCTTC
CASSSKGTDYNEQFF
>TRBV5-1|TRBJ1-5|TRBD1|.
TGCGCCAGCAGCCCCAGGGGGGACAATCAGCCCCAGCATTTT
CASSPRGDNQPQHF
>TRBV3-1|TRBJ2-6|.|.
TGTGCCAGCAGCCACGATTCTGACAGAGCCAACGTCCTGACTTTC
CASSHDSDRANVLTF
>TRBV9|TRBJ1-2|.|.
TGTGCCAGCAGCGTAACCATCAACTATGGCTACACCTTC
CASSVTINYGYTF
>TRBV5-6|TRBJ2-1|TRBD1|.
TGTGCCAGCAGCTTTCAGGGGGCATATGAGCAGTTCTTC
CASSFQGAYEQFF
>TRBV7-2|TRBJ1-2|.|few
TGTGCCAGCTCTTCTGCCAGTGGACATCCCGATGGCTACACCTTC
CASSSASGHPDGYTF
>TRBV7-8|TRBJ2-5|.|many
TGTGCCAGCAGCGTACAGGGAGGGGAGACCCAGTACTTC
CASSVQGGETQYF
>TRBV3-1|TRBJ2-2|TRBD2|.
TGTGCCAGCAGCTATTTACTAGCGGGGGCCCTAAGAAACACCGGGGAGCTGTTTTTT
CASSYLLAGALRNTGELFF